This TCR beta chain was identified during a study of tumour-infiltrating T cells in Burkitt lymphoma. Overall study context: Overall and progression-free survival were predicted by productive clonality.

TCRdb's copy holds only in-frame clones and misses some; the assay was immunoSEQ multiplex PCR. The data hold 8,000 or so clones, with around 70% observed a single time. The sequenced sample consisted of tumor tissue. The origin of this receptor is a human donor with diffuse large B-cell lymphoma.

CDR3 coding DNA: TGTGCCAGCAGCCAGCGGGACCCCCAGTTTGGAGATACGCAGTATTTT. Its protein product is CASSQRDPQFGDTQYF. The V call is TRBV7-8, the J call TRBJ2-3, with TRBD2 identical over 7 bases. This CDR3 has 16 amino acids. Trimming removed 5 bases from V and 5 bases from J; junction bases left unmatched: 13. CDR1 SGHVS and CDR2 FQNEAQ come from the germline V gene. The whole variable domain, filled in from reference TRBV7-8 and TRBJ2-3, reads GAGVSQSPRYKVAKRGQDVALRCDPISGHVSLFWYQQALGQGPEFLTYFQNEAQLDKSGLPSDRFFAERPEGSVSTLKIQRTQQEDSAVYLCASSQRDPQFGDTQYFGPGTRLTVL.